This entry concerns a single T cell receptor (beta chain). The definition of stable Graves' hyperthyroidism was no ophthalmopathy progression within 18 months. Patients having uncontrolled infection, another autoimmune disease, pregnancy or lactation were not included. Around 10 ml fresh peripheral blood yielded the PBMCs. Authors of the study amplified TCR beta CDR3 regions from RNA transcripts. The TCR CDR3 was amplified in a first-round RT-PCR using the HTBI primer set. TCRdb reanalysed the multiplex PCR reads using MiXCR and keeps one entry per CDR3 protein. The sample contains about 180,000 distinct CDR3 sequences, over 15% of which appear only once. From germline, CDR1 is MDHEN and CDR2 SYDVKM. Trimming cost V 0 bases and J 6 bases, with 16 bases left between them. The CDR3 runs 16 residues. The data originate from a study of T cells in Graves' hyperthyroidism and ophthalmopathy. Study as a whole: The blood sample was taken at first diagnosis, before treatment began.

The gene calls are TRBV28 and TRBJ2-3; a possible D gene is TRBD2 (5 bases). This sequence was found in a woman aged 50 to 60 with Graves' hyperthyroidism. The sequenced sample consisted of blood. The CDR3 sequence: CASSLCCGSVMDTQYF. The CDR3 DNA reads TGTGCCAGCAGTTTATGCTGTGGGAGCGTGATGGATACGCAGTATTTT.